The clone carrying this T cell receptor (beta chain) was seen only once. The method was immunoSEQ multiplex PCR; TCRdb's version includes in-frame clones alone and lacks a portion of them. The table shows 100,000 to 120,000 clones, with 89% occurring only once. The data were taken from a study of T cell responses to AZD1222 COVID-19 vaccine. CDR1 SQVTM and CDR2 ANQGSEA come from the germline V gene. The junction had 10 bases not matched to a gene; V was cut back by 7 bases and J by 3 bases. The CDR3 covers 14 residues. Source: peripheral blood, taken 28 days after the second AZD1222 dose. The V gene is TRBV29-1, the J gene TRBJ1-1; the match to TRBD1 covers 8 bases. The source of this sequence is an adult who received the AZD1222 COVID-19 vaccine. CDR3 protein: CSGSPGQGDTEAFF. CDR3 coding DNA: TGCAGCGGTTCTCCCGGACAGGGTGACACTGAAGCTTTCTTT.